This TCR beta chain was sequenced during a study of beta chain features in type 1 diabetes (dated by TCRdb to 2016 to 2019). Describing the broader study: Mean age, gender distribution, total cell number and subset yield were not different between patients and healthy donors. A total of under 120,000,000 sorted cells were examined across all samples, and RNA yield correlated strongly with the number of cells per subset. In the study, TCRB repertoires of sorted circulating CD4+ T cell subsets from recently diagnosed type 1 diabetes patients were compared with those of matched healthy donors. Regulatory and stem cell-like memory subsets were obtained from only 8 patients and roughly eight healthy donors, while naive and central memory subsets were obtained from all 30 or so donors. Beyond this particular receptor, the publication reports: Because cDNA rather than genomic DNA was sequenced, highly expressing activated cells could have been over-represented, although no difference in activation and CD3 levels was found between groups. Naive, central memory and regulatory TCRB repertoires appeared to be more alike among patients than among healthy donors. HLA sub-analyses involved small numbers of individuals, so any influence of HLA type on TCRB rearrangement remained unresolved. Shorter templates might have been favored by PCR, but patient and control samples were amplified and corrected together, so both groups would have been affected equally by any skew. At VDJ recombination sites, type 1 diabetes patients had fewer insertions and more deleted nucleotides, which implies abnormalities in thymic rearrangement. Type 1 diabetes patients showed a moderate but significant shortening of TCRB CDR3 length in all four CD4+ subsets.

This clone showed up just a few times. Its cognate antigen has yet to be identified. It has no much larger one-base neighbor in the sample; base qualities were not kept. Reading from cysteine to phenylalanine, the CDR3 counts 16 amino acids. Only CDR3 DNA remains: 48 bases, in frame from the first base. As encoded in the germline V gene, CDR1 is SGDLS while CDR2 is YYNGEE. For this chain, trimming is 4 bases at the V end and 2 bases at the J end, and the number of junction bases without a gene match is 10. All of the isolated RNA was reverse transcribed with the High Capacity cDNA Reverse Transcription Kit, so expressed TCRB transcripts were sequenced. Deep immunoSEQ sequencing was performed on naive, central memory and regulatory T cell samples, with an average of roughly 3.3 million total reads per sample. After sorted cells were lysed in RLT buffer, RNA was extracted with DNase-treated RNeasy Micro or Mini kits, with the choice depending on cell number. Each cell subset was processed on its own to prevent cross-contamination, while patient and healthy donor samples were processed together. TCRB sequences were amplified from cDNA with the immunoSEQ multiplex PCR, producing 87-bp fragments spanning the CDR3 region. Amplicons were sequenced on the Illumina HiSeq platform. In the paper's pipeline: PCR bias was computationally corrected using synthetic template baselines, reads within Hamming distance 2 were collapsed, and singletons that could not be merged were discarded. By aligning reads against IMGT, V, D and J genes, CDR3 length, and insertions or deletions at six rearrangement sites were assigned. Clonotype counts were normalized to sorted cell number within each subset before computing true diversity and Gini coefficients with the tcR R package. The overlap coefficient, calculated on TCRB nucleotide sequences, was used to measure repertoire sharing. Out-of-frame TCRB sequences from naive cells were analyzed as a proxy for the pre-selection repertoire. TCRdb holds this immuneACCESS table with in-frame rearrangements only. Some clones are missing; in checked studies, unresolved V genes explain under half, and the rest has no known cause. Clone size and V and J calls were adopted from that table, with D and trimming inferred from the DNA. Within this sample are hundreds of thousands of clones, with around 16% of them counted one time only. The ten largest clones take up 0.09% to 0.095% of the sample.

Each donor gave one peripheral blood draw, averaging approximately 0.11 L, which was collected into heparinised tubes. A BD FACSAria II and a panel including CD45RO, CCR7, CD25, CD127, CD95 and CD27 were used to sort naive, central memory, regulatory and stem cell-like memory CD4+ T cells. All sorted populations exceeded 98% purity. PBMCs were separated immediately by Lymphoprep density gradient centrifugation and were stained directly, without being cultured. So that batch effects would be minimized, each experiment stained and sorted samples in pairs, pairing one healthy donor with one patient. The receptor chain draws on TRBV9 and TRBJ2-3, with 7 central nucleotides matching TRBD1. This TCR was sampled from a man younger than 35 in good health. Input material: naive CD4+ T cells from blood. Sample cell subset or site, as interpreted from the label and publication: true naive CD4+ T cells. The CDR3 amino acid sequence is: CASSPRRGGTTDTQYF. At the DNA level, the sequence is TGTGCCAGCAGCCCCAGACGAGGGGGCACCACAGATACGCAGTATTTT. Joined to the reference TRBV9 and TRBJ2-3 proteins, this CDR3 gives the full variable domain: DSGVTQTPKHLITATGQRVTLRCSPRSGDLSVYWYQQSLDQGLQFLIQYYNGEERAKGNILERFSAQQFPDLHSELNLSSLELGDSALYFCASSPRRGGTTDTQYFGPGTRLTVL.